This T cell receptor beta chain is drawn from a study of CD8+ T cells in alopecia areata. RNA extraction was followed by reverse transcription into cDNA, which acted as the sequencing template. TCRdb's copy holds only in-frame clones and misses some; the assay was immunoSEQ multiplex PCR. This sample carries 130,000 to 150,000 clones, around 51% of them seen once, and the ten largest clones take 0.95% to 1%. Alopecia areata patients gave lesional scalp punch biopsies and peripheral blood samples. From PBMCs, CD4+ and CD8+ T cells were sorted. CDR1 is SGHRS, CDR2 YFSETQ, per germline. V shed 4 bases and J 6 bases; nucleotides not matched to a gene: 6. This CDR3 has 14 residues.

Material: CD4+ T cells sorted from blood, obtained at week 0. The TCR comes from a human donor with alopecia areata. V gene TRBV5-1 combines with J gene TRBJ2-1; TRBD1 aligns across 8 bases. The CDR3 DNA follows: TGCGCCAGCAGCACAGGGGGACCTGGCAATGAGCAGTTCTTC. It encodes CASSTGGPGNEQFF. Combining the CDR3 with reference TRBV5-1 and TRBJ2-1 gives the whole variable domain KAGVTQTPRYLIKTRGQQVTLSCSPISGHRSVSWYQQTPGQGLQFLFEYFSETQRNKGNFPGRFSGRQFSNSRSEMNVSTLELGDSALYLCASSTGGPGNEQFFGPGTRLTVL.